The clone carrying this T cell receptor beta chain was counted at least ten times. The antigen is not known. The sample comes from a study of T cells in Graves' hyperthyroidism and ophthalmopathy. Between the trimmed V and J ends, which lost 1 base and 4 bases, there was a span of 10 bases. The CDR3 extends over 14 amino acids. Germline CDR1 reads SGHTA; CDR2 reads FQGNSA. TCR beta CDR3 sequences were amplified from RNA transcripts. When the TCR CDR3 underwent first-round RT-PCR, the HTBI primer set was used. TCRdb fed the multiplex PCR reads into MiXCR, producing one record per CDR3 protein. Of about 640,000 distinct CDR3 sequences in the sample, just under 45% were seen once. Broader study findings: Prediction of ophthalmopathy progression came a median 6.5 months pre-onset.

Material for sequencing was peripheral blood or thyroid tissue (not recorded which). The chain uses TRBV7-2 and TRBJ1-2, with D maybe TRBD1 (6 bases). This TCR was sampled from an adult man with Graves' disease, either hyperthyroidism or ophthalmopathy (not recorded which). Here the CDR3 reads CASSLEGGGYGYTF. CDR3 sequence (DNA): TGTGCCAGCAGCTTAGAGGGGGGCGGCTATGGCTACACCTTC.